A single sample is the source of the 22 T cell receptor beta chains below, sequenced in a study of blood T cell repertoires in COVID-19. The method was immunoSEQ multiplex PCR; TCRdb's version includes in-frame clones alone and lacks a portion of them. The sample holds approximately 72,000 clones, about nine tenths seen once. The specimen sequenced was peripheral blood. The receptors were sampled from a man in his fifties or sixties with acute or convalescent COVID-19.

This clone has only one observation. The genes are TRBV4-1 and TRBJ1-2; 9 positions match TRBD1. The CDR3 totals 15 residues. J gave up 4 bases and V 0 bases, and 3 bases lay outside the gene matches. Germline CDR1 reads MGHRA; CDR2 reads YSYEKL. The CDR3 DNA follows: TGCGCCAGCAGCCAAGATCGGGACAGGGTCTATGGCTACACCTTC. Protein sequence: CASSQDRDRVYGYTF.

CDR3 DNA: TGTGCCAGCAGCCTAACCGGGGTAGGGACTGAAGCTTTCTTT. Translated: CASSLTGVGTEAFF. The V gene is TRBV5-4, the J gene TRBJ1-1; D unclear. V gave up 4 bases and J gave up 5 bases, with 15 bases separating them. Looked up from germline, CDR1 is SGHNT and CDR2 is YYREEE (reference sequence). The CDR3 runs to 14 residues.

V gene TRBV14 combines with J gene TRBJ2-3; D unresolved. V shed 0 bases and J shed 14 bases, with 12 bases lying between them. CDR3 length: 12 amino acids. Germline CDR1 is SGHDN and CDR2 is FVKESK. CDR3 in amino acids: CASSQDGLRRYF. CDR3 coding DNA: TGTGCCAGCAGCCAAGATGGGCTTAGACGGTATTTT.

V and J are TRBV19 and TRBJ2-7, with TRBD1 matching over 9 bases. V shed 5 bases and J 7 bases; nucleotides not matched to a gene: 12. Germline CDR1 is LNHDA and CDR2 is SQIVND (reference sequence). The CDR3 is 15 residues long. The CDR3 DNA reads TGTGCCAGTAGTGCCTCCGGGACAGGGACGGGGGAGCAGTACTTC. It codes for CASSASGTGTGEQYF.

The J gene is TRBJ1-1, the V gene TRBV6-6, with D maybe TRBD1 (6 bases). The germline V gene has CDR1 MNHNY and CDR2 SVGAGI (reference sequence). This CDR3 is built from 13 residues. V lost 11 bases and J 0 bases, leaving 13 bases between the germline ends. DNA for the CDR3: TGTGCCTCACAGGGATCCCTGAACACTGAAGCTTTCTTT. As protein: CASQGSLNTEAFF.

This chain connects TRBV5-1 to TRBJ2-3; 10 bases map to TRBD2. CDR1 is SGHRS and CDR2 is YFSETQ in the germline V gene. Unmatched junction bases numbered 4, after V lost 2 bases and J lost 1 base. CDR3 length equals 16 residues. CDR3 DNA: TGCGCCAGCAGCTTAGGCCTAGCGGGGGGCACAGATACGCAGTATTTT. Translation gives CASSLGLAGGTDTQYF. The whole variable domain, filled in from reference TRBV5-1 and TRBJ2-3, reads KAGVTQTPRYLIKTRGQQVTLSCSPISGHRSVSWYQQTPGQGLQFLFEYFSETQRNKGNFPGRFSGRQFSNSRSEMNVSTLELGDSALYLCASSLGLAGGTDTQYFGPGTRLTVL.

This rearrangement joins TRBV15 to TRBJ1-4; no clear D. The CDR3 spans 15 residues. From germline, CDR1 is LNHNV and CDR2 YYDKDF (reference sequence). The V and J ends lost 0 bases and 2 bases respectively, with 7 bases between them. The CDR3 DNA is TGTGCCACCAGCAGAGACTATACGACTAATGAAAAACTGTTTTTT. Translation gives CATSRDYTTNEKLFF.

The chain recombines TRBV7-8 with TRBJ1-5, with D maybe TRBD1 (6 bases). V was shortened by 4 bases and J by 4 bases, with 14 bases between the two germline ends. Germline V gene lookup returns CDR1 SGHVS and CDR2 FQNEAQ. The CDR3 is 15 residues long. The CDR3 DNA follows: TGTGCCAGCAGCTCGGGGCCTAGGGGGAATCAGCCCCAGCATTTT. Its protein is CASSSGPRGNQPQHF.

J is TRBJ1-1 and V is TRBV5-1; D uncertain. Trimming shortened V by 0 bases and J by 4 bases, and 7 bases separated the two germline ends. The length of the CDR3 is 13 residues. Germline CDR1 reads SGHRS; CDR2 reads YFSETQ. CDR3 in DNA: TGCGCCAGCAGCTTGGGACTCTCCACTGAAGCTTTCTTT. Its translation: CASSLGLSTEAFF.

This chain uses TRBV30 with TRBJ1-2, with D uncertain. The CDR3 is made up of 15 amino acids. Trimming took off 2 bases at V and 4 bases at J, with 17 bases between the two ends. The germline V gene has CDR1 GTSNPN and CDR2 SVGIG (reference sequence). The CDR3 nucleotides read TGTGCCTGGAGTCACAGCTCCGAGACGAGCTATGGCTACACCTTC. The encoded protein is CAWSHSSETSYGYTF. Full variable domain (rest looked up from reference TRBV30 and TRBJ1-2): SQTIHQWPATLVQPVGSPLSLECTVEGTSNPNLYWYRQAAGRGLQLLFYSVGIGQISSEVPQNLSASRPQDRQFILSSKKLLLSDSGFYLCAWSHSSETSYGYTFGSGTRLTVV.

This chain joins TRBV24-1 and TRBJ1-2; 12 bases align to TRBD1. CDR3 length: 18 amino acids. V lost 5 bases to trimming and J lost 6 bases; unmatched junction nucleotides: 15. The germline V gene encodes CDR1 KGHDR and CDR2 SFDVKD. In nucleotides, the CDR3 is TGTGCCACCAGTGCCCGACCGGGACAGGGGGCTTTACTTGATGGCTACACCTTC. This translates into CATSARPGQGALLDGYTF.

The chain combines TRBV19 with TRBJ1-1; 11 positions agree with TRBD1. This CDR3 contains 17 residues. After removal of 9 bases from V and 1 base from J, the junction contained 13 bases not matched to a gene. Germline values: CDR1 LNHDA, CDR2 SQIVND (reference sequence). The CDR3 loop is CASKHPSGTGGNTEAFF. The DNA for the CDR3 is TGTGCCAGCAAGCATCCATCCGGGACAGGGGGGAACACTGAAGCTTTCTTT. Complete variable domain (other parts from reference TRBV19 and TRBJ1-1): DGGITQSPKYLFRKEGQNVTLSCEQNLNHDAMYWYRQDPGQGLRLIYYSQIVNDFQKGDIAEGYSVSREKKESFPLTVTSAQKNPTAFYLCASKHPSGTGGNTEAFFGQGTRLTVV.

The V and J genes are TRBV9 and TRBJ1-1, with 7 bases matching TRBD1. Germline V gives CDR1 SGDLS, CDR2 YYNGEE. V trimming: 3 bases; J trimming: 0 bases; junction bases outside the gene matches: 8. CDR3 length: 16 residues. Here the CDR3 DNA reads TGTGCCAGCAGCGCCAGGGGGGCCAGGATGAACACTGAAGCTTTCTTT. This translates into CASSARGARMNTEAFF. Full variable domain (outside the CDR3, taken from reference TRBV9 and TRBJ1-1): DSGVTQTPKHLITATGQRVTLRCSPRSGDLSVYWYQQSLDQGLQFLIQYYNGEERAKGNILERFSAQQFPDLHSELNLSSLELGDSALYFCASSARGARMNTEAFFGQGTRLTVV.

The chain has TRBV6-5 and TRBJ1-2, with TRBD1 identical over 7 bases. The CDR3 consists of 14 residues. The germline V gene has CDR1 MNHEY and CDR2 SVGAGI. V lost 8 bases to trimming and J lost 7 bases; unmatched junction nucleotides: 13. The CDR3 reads CASFTVGGAFGYTF. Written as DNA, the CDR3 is TGTGCCAGCTTCACTGTAGGGGGCGCTTTTGGCTACACCTTC.

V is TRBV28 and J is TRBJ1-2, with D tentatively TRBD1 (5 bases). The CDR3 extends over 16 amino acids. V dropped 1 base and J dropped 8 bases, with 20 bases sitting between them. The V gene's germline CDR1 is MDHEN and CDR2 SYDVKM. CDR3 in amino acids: CASSLYHIGQQKGYTF. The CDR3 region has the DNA TGTGCCAGCAGTTTATACCATATTGGACAACAAAAAGGCTACACCTTC.

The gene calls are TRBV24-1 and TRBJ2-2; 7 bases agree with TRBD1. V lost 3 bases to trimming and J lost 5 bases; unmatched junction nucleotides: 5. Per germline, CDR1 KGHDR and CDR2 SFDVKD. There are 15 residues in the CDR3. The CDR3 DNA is TGTGCCACCAGTGATCCGGGACAGAAGACCGGGGAGCTGTTTTTT. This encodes CATSDPGQKTGELFF.

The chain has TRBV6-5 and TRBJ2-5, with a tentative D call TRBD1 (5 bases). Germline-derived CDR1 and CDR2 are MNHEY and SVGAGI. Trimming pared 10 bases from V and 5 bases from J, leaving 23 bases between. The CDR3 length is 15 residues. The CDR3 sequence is CATQPGFSVTETQYF. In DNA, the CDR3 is TGTGCCACCCAGCCAGGGTTCTCGGTTACGGAGACCCAGTACTTC.

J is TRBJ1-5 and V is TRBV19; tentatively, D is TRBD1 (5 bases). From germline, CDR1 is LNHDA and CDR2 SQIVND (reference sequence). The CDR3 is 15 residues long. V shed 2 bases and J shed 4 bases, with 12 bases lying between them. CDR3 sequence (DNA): TGTGCCAGTAGTATAAACAGCGGGGCTAATCAGCCCCAGCATTTT. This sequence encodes CASSINSGANQPQHF.

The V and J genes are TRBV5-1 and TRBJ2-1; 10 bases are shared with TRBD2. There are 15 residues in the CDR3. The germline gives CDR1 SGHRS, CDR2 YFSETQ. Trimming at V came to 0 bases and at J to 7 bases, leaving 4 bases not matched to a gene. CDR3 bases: TGCGCCAGCAGCTTGGGTCTAGCGGGGGAAAATGAGCAGTTCTTC. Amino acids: CASSLGLAGENEQFF.

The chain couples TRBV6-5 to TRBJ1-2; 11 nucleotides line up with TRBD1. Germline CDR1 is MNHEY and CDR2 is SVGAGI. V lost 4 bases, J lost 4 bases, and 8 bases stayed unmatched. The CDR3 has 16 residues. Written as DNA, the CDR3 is TGTGCCAGCAGTTCACGGACAGGGGGCGCCATCTATGGCTACACCTTC. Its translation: CASSSRTGGAIYGYTF.

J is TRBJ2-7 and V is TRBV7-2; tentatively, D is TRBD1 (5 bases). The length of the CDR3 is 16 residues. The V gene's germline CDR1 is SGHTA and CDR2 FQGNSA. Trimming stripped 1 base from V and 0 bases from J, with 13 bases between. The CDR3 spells CASSLDRTQASYEQYF. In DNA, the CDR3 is TGTGCCAGCAGCTTAGACCGGACACAGGCCTCCTACGAGCAGTACTTC. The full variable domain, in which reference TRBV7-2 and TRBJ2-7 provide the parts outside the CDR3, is GAGVSQSPSNKVTEKGKDVELRCDPISGHTALYWYRQSLGQGLEFLIYFQGNSAPDKSGLPSDRFSAERTGGSVSTLTIQRTQQEDSAVYLCASSLDRTQASYEQYFGPGTRLTVT.

The CDR3 reads CASSLNGYYGYTF. The DNA for the CDR3 is TGTGCCAGCAGCTTAAACGGGTACTATGGCTACACCTTC. This chain uses TRBV7-9 with TRBJ1-2; D unclear. The CDR3 length is 13 residues. Germline-derived CDR1 and CDR2 are SEHNR and FQNEAQ (reference sequence). V was shortened by 2 bases and J by 3 bases, with 7 bases between the two germline ends.